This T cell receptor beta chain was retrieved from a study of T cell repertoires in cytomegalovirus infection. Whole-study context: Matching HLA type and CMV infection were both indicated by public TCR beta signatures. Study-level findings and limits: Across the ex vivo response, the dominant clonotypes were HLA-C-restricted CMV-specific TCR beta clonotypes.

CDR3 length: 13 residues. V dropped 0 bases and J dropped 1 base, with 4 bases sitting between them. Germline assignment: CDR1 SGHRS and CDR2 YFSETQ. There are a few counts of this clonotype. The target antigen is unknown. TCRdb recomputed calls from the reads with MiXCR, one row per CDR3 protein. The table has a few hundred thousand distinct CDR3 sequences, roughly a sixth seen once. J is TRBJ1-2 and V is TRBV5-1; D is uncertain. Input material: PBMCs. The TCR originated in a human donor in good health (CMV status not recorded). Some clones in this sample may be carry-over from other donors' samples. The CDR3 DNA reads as TGCGCCAGCAGCTTGGATATTAACTATGGCTACACCTTC. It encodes CASSLDINYGYTF.